This record concerns one T cell receptor beta chain sequence. The data were taken from a study of T cells in tumors after PD-1 blockade. Only in-frame clones appear in the TCRdb table, and some are missing; sequencing was by immunoSEQ multiplex PCR. In the table there are more than 6,500 clones, about two thirds of which are singletons. V was clipped by 0 bases and J by 1 base, with 11 bases between them. In germline, CDR1 is KGHDR, CDR2 SFDVKD. The CDR3 has 16 amino acids. The chain employs TRBV24-1 and TRBJ2-5; maybe TRBD2 (6 bases). The sequences come from tumor tissue, collected after anti-PD-1 treatment. This receptor was identified in a human donor with basal cell carcinoma. The CDR3 loop is CATSDLRFGGQETQYF. CDR3 bases: TGTGCCACCAGTGATTTGCGATTCGGGGGCCAAGAGACCCAGTACTTC.